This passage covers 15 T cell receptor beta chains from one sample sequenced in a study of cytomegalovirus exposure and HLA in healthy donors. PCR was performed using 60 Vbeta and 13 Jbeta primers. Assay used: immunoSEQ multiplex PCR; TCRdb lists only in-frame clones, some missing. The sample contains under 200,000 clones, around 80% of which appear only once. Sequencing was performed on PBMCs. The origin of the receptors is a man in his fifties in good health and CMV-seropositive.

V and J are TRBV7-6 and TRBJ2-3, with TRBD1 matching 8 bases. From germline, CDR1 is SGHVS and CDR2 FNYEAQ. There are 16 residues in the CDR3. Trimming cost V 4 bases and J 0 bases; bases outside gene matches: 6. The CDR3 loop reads CASSSRQGRSTDTQYF. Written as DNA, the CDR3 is TGTGCCAGCAGCTCGCGACAGGGGCGCAGCACAGATACGCAGTATTTT.

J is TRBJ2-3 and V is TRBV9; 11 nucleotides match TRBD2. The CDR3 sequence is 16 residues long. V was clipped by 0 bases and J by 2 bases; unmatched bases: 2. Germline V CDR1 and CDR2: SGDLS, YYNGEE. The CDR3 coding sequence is TGTGCCAGCAGCGTAGGACTAGCGGGGCCCACAGATACGCAGTATTTT. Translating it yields CASSVGLAGPTDTQYF. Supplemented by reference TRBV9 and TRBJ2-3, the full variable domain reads DSGVTQTPKHLITATGQRVTLRCSPRSGDLSVYWYQQSLDQGLQFLIQYYNGEERAKGNILERFSAQQFPDLHSELNLSSLELGDSALYFCASSVGLAGPTDTQYFGPGTRLTVL.

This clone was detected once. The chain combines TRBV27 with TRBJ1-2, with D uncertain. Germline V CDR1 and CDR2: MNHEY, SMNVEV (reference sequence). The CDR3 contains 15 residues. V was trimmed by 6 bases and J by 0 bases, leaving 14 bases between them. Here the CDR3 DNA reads TGTGCCAGCAGCGGGATCAGCGCCCCTAACTATGGCTACACCTTC. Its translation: CASSGISAPNYGYTF.

The CDR3 here is CASSDVTGGNSPLHF. CDR3 bases: TGTGCCAGCAGTGACGTTACAGGGGGTAATTCACCCCTCCACTTT. J is TRBJ1-6 and V is TRBV25-1; 8 nucleotides align to TRBD1. The J segment lost 6 bases and the V segment lost 3 bases, leaving 4 bases of the junction unmatched. CDR1 and CDR2 (germline): MGHDK, SYGVNS. The CDR3 length is 15 residues.

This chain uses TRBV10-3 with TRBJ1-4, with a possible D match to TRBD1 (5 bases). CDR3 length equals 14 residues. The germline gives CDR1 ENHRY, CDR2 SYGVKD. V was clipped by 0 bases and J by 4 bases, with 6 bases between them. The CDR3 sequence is CAISESGGNEKLFF. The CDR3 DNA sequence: TGTGCCATCAGTGAGTCGGGGGGTAATGAAAAACTGTTTTTT.

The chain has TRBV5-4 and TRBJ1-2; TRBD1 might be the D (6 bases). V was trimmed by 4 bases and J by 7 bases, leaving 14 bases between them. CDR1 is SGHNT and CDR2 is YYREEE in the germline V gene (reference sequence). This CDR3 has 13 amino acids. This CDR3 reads CASSRLAGAGYTF. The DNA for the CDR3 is TGTGCCAGCAGCCGCCTTGCGGGGGCTGGCTACACCTTC.

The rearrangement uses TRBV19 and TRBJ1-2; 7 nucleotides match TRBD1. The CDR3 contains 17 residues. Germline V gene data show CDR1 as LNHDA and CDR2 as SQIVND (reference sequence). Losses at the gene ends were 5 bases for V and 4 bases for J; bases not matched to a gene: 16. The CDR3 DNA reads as TGTGCCAGTAGTCGACCTGGCGGTTCGGCAGGGGGCTATGGCTACACCTTC. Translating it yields CASSRPGGSAGGYGYTF.

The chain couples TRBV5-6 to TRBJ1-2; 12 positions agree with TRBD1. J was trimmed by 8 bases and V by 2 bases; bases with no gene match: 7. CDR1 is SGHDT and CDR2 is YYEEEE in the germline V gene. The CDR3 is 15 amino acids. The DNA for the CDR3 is TGTGCCAGCAGCTTTCGGGACAGGGGGCTGGGAGGCTACACCTTC. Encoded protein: CASSFRDRGLGGYTF.

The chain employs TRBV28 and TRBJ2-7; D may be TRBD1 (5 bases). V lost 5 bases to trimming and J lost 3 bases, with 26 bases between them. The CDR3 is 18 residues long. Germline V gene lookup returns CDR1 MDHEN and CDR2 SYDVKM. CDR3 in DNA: TGTGCCAGCAGTCCCCCACCTAATACAGGAGCCGCCAACTACGAGCAGTACGTC. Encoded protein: CASSPPPNTGAANYEQYV.

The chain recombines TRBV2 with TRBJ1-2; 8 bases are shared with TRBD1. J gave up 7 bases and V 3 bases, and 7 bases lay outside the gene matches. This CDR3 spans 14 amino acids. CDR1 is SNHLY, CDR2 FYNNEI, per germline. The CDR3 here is CASSERQGARGYTF. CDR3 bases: TGTGCCAGCAGTGAGCGGCAGGGGGCTCGTGGCTACACCTTC. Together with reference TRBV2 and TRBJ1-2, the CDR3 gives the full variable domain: EPEVTQTPSHQVTQMGQEVILRCVPISNHLYFYWYRQILGQKVEFLVSFYNNEISEKSEIFDDQFSVERPDGSNFTLKIRSTKLEDSAMYFCASSERQGARGYTFGSGTRLTVV.

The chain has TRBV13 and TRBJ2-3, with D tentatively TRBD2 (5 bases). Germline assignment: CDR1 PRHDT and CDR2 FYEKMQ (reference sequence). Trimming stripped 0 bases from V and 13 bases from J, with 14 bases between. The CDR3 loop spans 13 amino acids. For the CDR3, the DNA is TGTGCCAGCAGCTTAGGCCCTAAATACGGGGAGTATTTT. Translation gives CASSLGPKYGEYF. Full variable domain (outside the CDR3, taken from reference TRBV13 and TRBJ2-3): AAGVIQSPRHLIKEKRETATLKCYPIPRHDTVYWYQQGPGQDPQFLISFYEKMQSDKGSIPDRFSAQQFSDYHSELNMSSLELGDSALYFCASSLGPKYGEYFGPGTRLTVL.

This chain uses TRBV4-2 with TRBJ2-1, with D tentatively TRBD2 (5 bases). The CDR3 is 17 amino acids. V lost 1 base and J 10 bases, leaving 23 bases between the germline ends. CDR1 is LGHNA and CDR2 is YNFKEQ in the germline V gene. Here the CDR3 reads CASSQGNTGNLVVEQFF. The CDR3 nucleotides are TGTGCCAGCAGCCAAGGCAATACGGGAAACCTGGTAGTGGAGCAGTTCTTC.

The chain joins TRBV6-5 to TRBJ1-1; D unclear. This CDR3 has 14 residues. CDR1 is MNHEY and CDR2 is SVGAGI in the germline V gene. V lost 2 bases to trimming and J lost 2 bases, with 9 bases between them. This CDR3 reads CASSYEASNTEAFF. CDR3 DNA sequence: TGTGCCAGCAGTTACGAAGCGAGCAACACTGAAGCTTTCTTT.

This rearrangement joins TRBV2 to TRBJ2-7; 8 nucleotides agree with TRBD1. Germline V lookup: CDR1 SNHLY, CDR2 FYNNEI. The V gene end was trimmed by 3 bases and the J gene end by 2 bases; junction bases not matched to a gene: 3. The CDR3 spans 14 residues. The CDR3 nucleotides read TGTGCCAGCAGTGATTTACAGGGGGCCTACGAGCAGTACTTC. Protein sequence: CASSDLQGAYEQYF.

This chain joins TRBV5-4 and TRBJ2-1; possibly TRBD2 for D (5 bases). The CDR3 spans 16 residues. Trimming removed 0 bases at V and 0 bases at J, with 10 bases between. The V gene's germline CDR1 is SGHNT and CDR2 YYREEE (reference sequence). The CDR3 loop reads CASSLELAGSYNEQFF. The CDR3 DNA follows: TGTGCCAGCAGCTTGGAGCTAGCTGGCTCCTACAATGAGCAGTTCTTC.